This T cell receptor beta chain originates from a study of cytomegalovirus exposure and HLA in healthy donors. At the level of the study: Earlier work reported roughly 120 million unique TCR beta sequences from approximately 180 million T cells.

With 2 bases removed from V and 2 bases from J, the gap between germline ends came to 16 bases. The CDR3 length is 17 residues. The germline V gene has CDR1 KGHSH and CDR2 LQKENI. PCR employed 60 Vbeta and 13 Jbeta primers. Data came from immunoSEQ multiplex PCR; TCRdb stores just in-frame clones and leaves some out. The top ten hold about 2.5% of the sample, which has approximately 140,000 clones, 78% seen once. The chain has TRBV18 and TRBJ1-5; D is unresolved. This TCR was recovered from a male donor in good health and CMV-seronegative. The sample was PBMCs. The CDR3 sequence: CASSPKLGTAGNQPQHF. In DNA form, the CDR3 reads TGTGCCAGCTCACCAAAATTGGGTACCGCGGGCAATCAGCCCCAGCATTTT.